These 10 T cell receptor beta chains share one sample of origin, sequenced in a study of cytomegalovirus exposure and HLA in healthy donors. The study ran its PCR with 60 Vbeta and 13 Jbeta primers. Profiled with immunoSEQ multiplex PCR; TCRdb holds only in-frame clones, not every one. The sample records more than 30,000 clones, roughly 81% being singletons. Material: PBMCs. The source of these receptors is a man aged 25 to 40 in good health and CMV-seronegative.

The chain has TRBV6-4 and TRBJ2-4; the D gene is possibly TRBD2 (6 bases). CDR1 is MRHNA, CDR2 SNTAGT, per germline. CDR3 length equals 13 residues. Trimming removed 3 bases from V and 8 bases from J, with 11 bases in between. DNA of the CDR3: TGTGCCAGCAGTGAACAGAGGGAGGACATTCAGTACTTC. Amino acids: CASSEQREDIQYF.

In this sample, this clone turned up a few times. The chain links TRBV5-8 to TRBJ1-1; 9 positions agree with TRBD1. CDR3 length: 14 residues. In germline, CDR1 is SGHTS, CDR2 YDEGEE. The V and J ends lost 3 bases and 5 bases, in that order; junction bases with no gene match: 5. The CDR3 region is CASSWMTGGTEAFF. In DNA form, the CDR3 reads TGTGCCAGCAGCTGGATGACAGGGGGGACTGAAGCTTTCTTT.

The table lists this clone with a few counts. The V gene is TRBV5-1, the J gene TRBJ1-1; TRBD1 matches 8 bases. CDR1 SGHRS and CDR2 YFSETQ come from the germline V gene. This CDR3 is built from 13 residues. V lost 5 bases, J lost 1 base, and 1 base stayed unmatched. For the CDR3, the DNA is TGCGCCAGCAGTGGACAGGGGAACACTGAAGCTTTCTTT. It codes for CASSGQGNTEAFF.

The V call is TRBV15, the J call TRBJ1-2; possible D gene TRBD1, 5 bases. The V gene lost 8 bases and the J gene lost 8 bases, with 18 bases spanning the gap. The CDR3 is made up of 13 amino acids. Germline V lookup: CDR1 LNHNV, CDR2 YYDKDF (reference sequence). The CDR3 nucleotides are TGTGCCACCGGTTCGGGACTTTGGTCCGGCTACACCTTC. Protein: CATGSGLWSGYTF.

In nucleotides, the CDR3 is TGTGCCAGCAGCTTGTCCGGGTGCGAGCAGTTCTTC. Its protein is CASSLSGCEQFF. The chain couples TRBV5-6 to TRBJ2-1; D is uncertain. The CDR3 has 12 amino acids. From germline, CDR1 is SGHDT and CDR2 YYEEEE. Trimming removed 1 base at V and 10 bases at J, with 9 bases between.

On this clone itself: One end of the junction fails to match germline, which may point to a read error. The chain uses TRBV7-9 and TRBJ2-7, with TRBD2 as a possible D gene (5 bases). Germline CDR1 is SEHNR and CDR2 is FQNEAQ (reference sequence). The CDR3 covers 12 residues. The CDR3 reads CSSSLVGSEQYF. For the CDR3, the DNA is TGTTCCAGCAGCTTAGTAGGGAGCGAGCAGTACTTC.

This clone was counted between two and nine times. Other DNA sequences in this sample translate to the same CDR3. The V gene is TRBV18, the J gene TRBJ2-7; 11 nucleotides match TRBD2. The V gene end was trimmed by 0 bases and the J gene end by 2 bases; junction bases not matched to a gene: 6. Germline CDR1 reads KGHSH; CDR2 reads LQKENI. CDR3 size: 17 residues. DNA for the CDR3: TGTGCCAGCTCACCACCCCTAGCGGGGGGATATACCTACGAGCAGTACTTC. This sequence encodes CASSPPLAGGYTYEQYF. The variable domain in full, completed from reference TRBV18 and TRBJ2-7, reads NAGVMQNPRHLVRRRGQEARLRCSPMKGHSHVYWYRQLPEEGLKFMVYLQKENIIDESGMPKERFSAEFPKEGPSILRIQQVVRGDSAAYFCASSPPLAGGYTYEQYFGPGTRLTVT.

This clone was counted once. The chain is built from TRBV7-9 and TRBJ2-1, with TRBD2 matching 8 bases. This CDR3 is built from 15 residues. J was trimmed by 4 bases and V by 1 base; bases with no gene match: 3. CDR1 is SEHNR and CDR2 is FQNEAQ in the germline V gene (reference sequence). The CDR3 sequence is CASSLGSGDYNEQFF. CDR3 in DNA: TGTGCCAGCAGCTTAGGTAGCGGGGATTACAATGAGCAGTTCTTC. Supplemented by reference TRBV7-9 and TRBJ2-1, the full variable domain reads DTGVSQNPRHKITKRGQNVTFRCDPISEHNRLYWYRQTLGQGPEFLTYFQNEAQLEKSRLLSDRFSAERPKGSFSTLEIQRTEQGDSAMYLCASSLGSGDYNEQFFGPGTRLTVL.

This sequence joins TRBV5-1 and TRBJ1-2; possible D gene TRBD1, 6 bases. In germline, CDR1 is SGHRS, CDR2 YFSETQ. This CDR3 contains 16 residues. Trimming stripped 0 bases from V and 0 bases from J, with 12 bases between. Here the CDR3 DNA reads TGCGCCAGCAGCTTGGCCGCGGGGGCATCTAACTATGGCTACACCTTC. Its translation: CASSLAAGASNYGYTF.

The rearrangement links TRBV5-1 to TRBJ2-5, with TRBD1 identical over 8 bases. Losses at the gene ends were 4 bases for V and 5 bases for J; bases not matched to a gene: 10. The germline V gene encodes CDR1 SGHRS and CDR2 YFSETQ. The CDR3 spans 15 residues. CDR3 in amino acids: CASSRDRPKGETQYF. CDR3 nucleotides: TGCGCCAGCAGCAGGGACAGGCCGAAAGGGGAGACCCAGTACTTC.